What follows are 31 T cell receptor beta chains derived from one specimen sequenced in a study of OX40 agonist ivuxolimab in advanced cancers. Profiling relied on immunoSEQ multiplex PCR, and the TCRdb table lists in-frame clones only, not all of them. The data show 45,000 to 50,000 clones, 80% to 90% seen once. The starting material was CD4+ or CD8+ T cells sorted from blood, obtained in a trial of the OX40 agonist ivuxolimab. These receptors all stem from an adult with an advanced solid tumor such as melanoma, head and neck, liver or kidney cancer.

The rearrangement joins TRBV4-3 to TRBJ1-2; perhaps TRBD1 as D (5 bases). V was trimmed by 0 bases and J by 4 bases, leaving 9 bases between them. CDR1 and CDR2 from the germline V gene are LGHNA and YSLEER. CDR3 length: 14 amino acids. The CDR3 DNA reads as TGCGCCAGCAGCCAAGATGGGGGACTCTATGGCTACACCTTC. It yields the protein CASSQDGGLYGYTF.

The gene calls are TRBV4-3 and TRBJ1-1; 7 bases map to TRBD1. The junction had 16 bases not matched to a gene; V was cut back by 3 bases and J by 0 bases. Germline loops: CDR1 LGHNA, CDR2 YSLEER. The CDR3 is 19 residues long. CDR3 residues: CASSQPGQILERMNTEAFF. CDR3 in DNA: TGCGCCAGCAGCCAGCCGGGACAGATCTTAGAGCGGATGAACACTGAAGCTTTCTTT.

The chain uses TRBV5-6 and TRBJ2-3; TRBD2 aligns across 16 bases. This CDR3 region has 17 residues. The germline CDR1 and CDR2 sequences are SGHDT and YYEEEE. Germline trimming cut 3 bases from V and 4 bases from J; bases unmatched to any gene: 5. CDR3 loop: CASSWPGLAGGPDTQYF. CDR3 in DNA: TGTGCCAGCAGCTGGCCGGGACTAGCGGGGGGGCCAGATACGCAGTATTTT.

The CDR3 is CASSLAYGSNQPQHF. DNA of the CDR3: TGTGCCAGCAGCTTAGCGTACGGTAGCAATCAGCCCCAGCATTTT. The rearrangement links TRBV7-2 to TRBJ1-5; D remains unclear. The CDR3 runs to 15 residues. Germline V gene sequence: CDR1 SGHTA, CDR2 FQGNSA. Trimming cost V 0 bases and J 0 bases, with 6 bases left between them.

The J gene is TRBJ1-1, the V gene TRBV29-1; D is unclear. This CDR3 has 12 residues. In germline, CDR1 is SQVTM, CDR2 ANQGSEA. V lost 6 bases to trimming and J lost 2 bases, with 10 bases between them. In DNA form, the CDR3 reads TGCAGCGTCCCGGACGGAAACACTGAAGCTTTCTTT. Its translation is CSVPDGNTEAFF. Combining the CDR3 with reference TRBV29-1 and TRBJ1-1 gives the whole variable domain SAVISQKPSRDICQRGTSLTIQCQVDSQVTMMFWYRQQPGQSLTLIATANQGSEATYESGFVIDKFPISRPNLTFSTLTVSNMSPEDSSIYLCSVPDGNTEAFFGQGTRLTVV.

This sequence joins TRBV6-5 and TRBJ2-1, with D perhaps TRBD2 (6 bases). With 2 bases removed from V and 4 bases from J, the gap between germline ends came to 9 bases. The CDR3 totals 14 residues. Germline CDR1 is MNHEY and CDR2 is SVGAGI. The CDR3 here is CASSYRTTYNEQFF. CDR3 coding DNA: TGTGCCAGCAGTTACCGGACTACTTACAATGAGCAGTTCTTC.

The gene calls are TRBV19 and TRBJ1-2; 9 nucleotides agree with TRBD1. The CDR3 consists of 18 residues. V dropped 0 bases and J dropped 8; count of bases not matched to a gene: 16. Looked up from germline, CDR1 is LNHDA and CDR2 is SQIVND (reference sequence). The CDR3 sequence is CASSIDGTGQGSSRGYTF. In DNA form, the CDR3 reads TGTGCCAGTAGTATAGATGGGACAGGGCAGGGGTCATCGAGAGGCTACACCTTC.

This chain links TRBV6-5 with TRBJ1-1, with no clear D. Trimming removed 0 bases from V and 13 bases from J, with 24 bases in between. CDR3 size: 16 residues. Germline V gives CDR1 MNHEY, CDR2 SVGAGI. The CDR3 protein is CASSYSKWARPLEGFF. The CDR3 nucleotides are TGTGCCAGCAGTTACTCGAAGTGGGCCAGGCCTCTTGAGGGTTTCTTT.

As DNA, the CDR3 is TGTGCCAGCAGCCTAAGGACTAGCGGCGACGAGCAGTACTTC. Its translation is CASSLRTSGDEQYF. This chain links TRBV5-4 with TRBJ2-7; 10 bases map to TRBD2. V gave up 4 bases and J gave up 5 bases; unmatched junction bases: 6. CDR1 SGHNT and CDR2 YYREEE come from the germline V gene (reference sequence). The CDR3 is made up of 14 amino acids.

The CDR3 region is CASGPGQGETQYF. DNA of the CDR3: TGTGCTAGTGGACCTGGACAGGGGGAGACCCAGTACTTC. The chain links TRBV12-5 to TRBJ2-5, with TRBD1 identical over 9 bases. The trim removed 6 bases at V and 5 bases at J, leaving 4 bases unmatched. CDR1 is LGHNT, CDR2 FRNRAP, per germline. This CDR3 has 13 amino acids.

The V and J genes are TRBV19 and TRBJ2-5; possibly TRBD1 for D (6 bases). The end of the DNA aligns better with TRBJ2-7, so the J call may be wrong. The V gene's germline CDR1 is LNHDA and CDR2 SQIVND (reference sequence). The CDR3 sequence is 14 residues long. CDR3 coding DNA: TGTGCCAGTAGTATTGGGACGGGACACTACGAGCAGTACTTC. Its translation: CASSIGTGHYEQYF.

The J gene is TRBJ1-5, the V gene TRBV6-5; 10 nucleotides agree with TRBD1. J was trimmed by 6 bases and V by 6 bases; bases with no gene match: 8. The CDR3 runs to 15 residues. Germline CDR1 MNHEY, CDR2 SVGAGI. CDR3 sequence: CASRSDRGLGQPQHF. DNA for the CDR3: TGTGCCAGCAGATCGGACAGGGGGTTAGGTCAGCCCCAGCATTTT.

V and J are TRBV7-6 and TRBJ2-1; TRBD2 might be the D (6 bases). The germline V gene encodes CDR1 SGHVS and CDR2 FNYEAQ. The CDR3 runs 15 residues. V was pared by 2 bases and J by 6 bases, with 14 bases between. In nucleotides, the CDR3 is TGTGCCAGCAGCTTAATCGGGAGAGGACTCAATGAGCAGTTCTTC. This codes for CASSLIGRGLNEQFF. The complete variable domain, with remaining parts taken from reference TRBV7-6 and TRBJ2-1, reads GAGVSQSPRYKVTKRGQDVALRCDPISGHVSLYWYRQALGQGPEFLTYFNYEAQQDKSGLPNDRFSAERPEGSISTLTIQRTEQRDSAMYRCASSLIGRGLNEQFFGPGTRLTVL.

Turning to this clone: Other DNA variants within this sample encode the same CDR3. J is TRBJ1-1 and V is TRBV9; possible D gene TRBD1, 5 bases. CDR3 size: 14 residues. CDR1 is SGDLS, CDR2 YYNGEE, per germline. With 1 base removed from V and 0 bases from J, the gap between germline ends came to 7 bases. The CDR3 coding sequence is TGTGCCAGCAGCGTAACGGGACTGAACACTGAAGCTTTCTTT. Protein product: CASSVTGLNTEAFF. The whole variable domain, remainder taken from reference TRBV9 and TRBJ1-1, is DSGVTQTPKHLITATGQRVTLRCSPRSGDLSVYWYQQSLDQGLQFLIQYYNGEERAKGNILERFSAQQFPDLHSELNLSSLELGDSALYFCASSVTGLNTEAFFGQGTRLTVV.

The rearrangement uses TRBV27 and TRBJ2-7, with 7 bases lining up with TRBD1. Trimming took 2 bases from V and 0 from J; bases not matched to a gene: 7. Germline-derived CDR1 and CDR2 are MNHEY and SMNVEV (reference sequence). This CDR3 contains 16 residues. CDR3 in amino acids: CASSLIAGDSSYEQYF. CDR3 in DNA: TGTGCCAGCAGTTTAATAGCAGGGGACAGCTCCTACGAGCAGTACTTC.

The rearrangement links TRBV5-5 to TRBJ1-4, with D possibly matching TRBD1 (6 bases). This CDR3 spans 13 amino acids. V was pared by 5 bases and J by 8 bases, with 13 bases between. The germline CDR1 and CDR2 sequences are SGHKS and YYEKEE (reference sequence). CDR3 region: CASSKDSEEKLFF. The CDR3 DNA reads as TGTGCCAGCAGTAAGGACAGTGAGGAAAAACTGTTTTTT.

The chain links TRBV20-1 to TRBJ2-3; the match to TRBD1 covers 7 bases. The junction had 6 bases not matched to a gene; V was cut back by 6 bases and J by 9 bases. Germline V lookup: CDR1 DFQATT, CDR2 SNEGSKA (reference sequence). This CDR3 contains 11 residues. CDR3 sequence reads: CSAPTGHTQYF. CDR3 in DNA: TGCAGTGCCCCGACAGGGCACACGCAGTATTTT.

The chain combines TRBV6-6 with TRBJ1-1; D remains ambiguous. CDR1 MNHNY and CDR2 SVGAGI come from the germline V gene (reference sequence). The CDR3 runs to 13 residues. The V and J ends lost 0 bases and 7 bases respectively, with 9 bases between them. CDR3 nucleotide sequence: TGTGCCAGCAGTTACTCGACGGGTCTTGAAGCTTTCTTT. It translates to CASSYSTGLEAFF.

The rearrangement joins TRBV4-1 to TRBJ1-2, with D maybe TRBD1 (5 bases). The V end lost 6 bases, the J end lost 4 bases, and 12 bases lay between the germline ends. CDR3 length equals 13 residues. Per germline, CDR1 MGHRA and CDR2 YSYEKL. The CDR3 nucleotides are TGCGCCAGCAGATCAAACAGGCTCTATGGCTACACCTTC. Residues: CASRSNRLYGYTF.

The chain recombines TRBV7-3 with TRBJ2-5; possible D gene TRBD2, 6 bases. The CDR3 runs 15 residues. V was clipped by 6 bases and J by 0 bases, with 14 bases between them. Germline assignment: CDR1 SGHTA and CDR2 FQGTGA. CDR3 loop: CASRAGSQYQETQYF. CDR3 coding DNA: TGTGCCAGCAGGGCCGGGAGTCAGTACCAAGAGACCCAGTACTTC. Combining the CDR3 with reference TRBV7-3 and TRBJ2-5 gives the whole variable domain GAGVSQTPSNKVTEKGKYVELRCDPISGHTALYWYRQSLGQGPEFLIYFQGTGAADDSGLPNDRFFAVRPEGSVSTLKIQRTERGDSAVYLCASRAGSQYQETQYFGPGTRLLVL.

The chain carries TRBV4-3 and TRBJ1-1, with D hard to call. Germline loops: CDR1 LGHNA, CDR2 YSLEER. The V end was cut by 7 bases, the J end by 0 bases, with 15 bases between. CDR3 length equals 15 residues. CDR3 residues: CASKPLGDMNTEAFF. For the CDR3, the DNA is TGCGCCAGCAAACCCTTAGGAGACATGAACACTGAAGCTTTCTTT.

The V call is TRBV2, the J call TRBJ1-1; 10 nucleotides line up with TRBD1. Germline-derived CDR1 and CDR2 are SNHLY and FYNNEI. With V trimmed by 9 bases and J by 0 bases, 10 bases remained unmatched. This CDR3 has 16 amino acids. The CDR3 sequence is CARLGTGASMNTEAFF. The CDR3 DNA reads as TGTGCCAGGCTCGGGACAGGGGCCTCCATGAACACTGAAGCTTTCTTT.

Only one count was recorded for this clone. CDR3 region: CASSYSRRVDNSPLHF. Here the CDR3 DNA reads TGTGCCAGCAGTTACTCGAGACGCGTTGATAATTCACCCCTCCACTTT. The rearrangement uses TRBV6-5 and TRBJ1-6; D remains ambiguous. The CDR3 sequence is 16 residues long. V lost 0 bases, J lost 5 bases, and 11 bases lay in between. Germline loops: CDR1 MNHEY, CDR2 SVGAGI.

This clone was seen only once. This chain links TRBV19 with TRBJ2-5; maybe TRBD2 (5 bases). The DNA end is a closer match to TRBJ2-7, so the J assignment may be wrong. The CDR3 loop spans 15 amino acids. Per germline, CDR1 LNHDA and CDR2 SQIVND (reference sequence). CDR3 coding DNA: TGTGCCAGTAGTCTGGACTCCCTGGGAGCCTACGAGCAGTACTTC. Amino acid sequence: CASSLDSLGAYEQYF.

The chain couples TRBV4-3 to TRBJ2-7; D may correspond to TRBD1 or TRBD2 (5 bases each). With 0 bases removed from V and 3 bases from J, the gap between germline ends came to 18 bases. CDR3 length equals 17 residues. Germline V gives CDR1 LGHNA, CDR2 YSLEER. In DNA, the CDR3 is TGCGCCAGCAGCCAAGATAGCTCAGGGACCATCTTCTACGAGCAGTACTTC. It yields the protein CASSQDSSGTIFYEQYF.

The chain employs TRBV5-6 and TRBJ2-6; D gene ambiguous. This CDR3 has 15 amino acids. Germline V gives CDR1 SGHDT, CDR2 YYEEEE. The V end lost 3 bases, the J end lost 1 base, and 8 bases lay between the germline ends. The CDR3 region is CASSSIISGANVLTF. The CDR3 bases are TGTGCCAGCAGCTCGATAATTTCTGGGGCCAACGTCCTGACTTTC.

The chain combines TRBV5-8 with TRBJ2-5; weak D call: TRBD1 (5 bases). CDR1 is SGHTS and CDR2 is YDEGEE in the germline V gene. The length of the CDR3 is 16 residues. V lost 1 base and J 5 bases, leaving 18 bases between the germline ends. The CDR3 nucleotides read TGTGCCAGCAGCTTGTTTCAAGGGGATCCTATCGAGACCCAGTACTTC. Its protein product is CASSLFQGDPIETQYF.

The chain joins TRBV7-2 to TRBJ1-4, with D maybe TRBD1 (5 bases). The V end lost 1 base, the J end lost 4 bases, and 16 bases lay between the germline ends. Germline CDR1 reads SGHTA; CDR2 reads FQGNSA. The CDR3 has 17 amino acids. CDR3 residues: CASSLGSAGRHNEKLFF. CDR3 coding DNA: TGTGCCAGCAGCTTAGGGAGCGCAGGGCGGCATAATGAAAAACTGTTTTTT.

The chain recombines TRBV9 with TRBJ1-1; TRBD1 is a possible D gene (5 bases). The CDR3 length is 15 residues. Trimming took 3 bases from V and 0 from J, leaving 12 bases between them. Per the germline V gene, CDR1 is SGDLS and CDR2 is YYNGEE. This CDR3 is CASSGGLDMNTEAFF. In nucleotides, the CDR3 is TGTGCCAGCAGCGGGGGATTGGACATGAACACTGAAGCTTTCTTT.

The DNA of the CDR3 is TGCAGCGTAATGACGGAGAACACTGAAGCTTTCTTT. It codes for CSVMTENTEAFF. The rearrangement joins TRBV29-1 to TRBJ1-1; no clear D gene. CDR1 SQVTM and CDR2 ANQGSEA come from the germline V gene. V lost 6 bases and J lost 1, with 9 bases in between. This CDR3 is 12 amino acids long.

V and J are TRBV9 and TRBJ1-1, with 8 bases that match TRBD1. J gave up 5 bases and V 3 bases, and 6 bases lay outside the gene matches. This CDR3 has 14 residues. Germline-derived CDR1 and CDR2 are SGDLS and YYNGEE. The CDR3 DNA reads TGTGCCAGCAGCGCCGACAGGGGAAGAACTGAAGCTTTCTTT. As protein: CASSADRGRTEAFF.